This entry lists 22 T cell receptor beta chains sequenced from one sample in a study of CD8 T cells in ankylosing spondylitis. TCRdb itself ran the 5' RACE reads through MiXCR, one entry per CDR3 protein. The sample yields 200,000 or so distinct CDR3 sequences, roughly 24% seen once. Source material: blood, either unsorted or a sorted T cell fraction (not recorded which). These receptors were collected from a male donor with ankylosing spondylitis or in good health (not recorded which).

The CDR3 here is CSVAGVSTEAFF. As DNA, the CDR3 is TGCAGCGTTGCCGGGGTAAGCACTGAAGCTTTCTTT. The genes are TRBV29-1 and TRBJ1-1; no reliable D call. Germline V gene sequence: CDR1 SQVTM, CDR2 ANQGSEA. The CDR3 loop spans 12 amino acids. V gave up 4 bases and J gave up 4 bases, with 10 bases separating them.

This clonotype was detected ten times or more. The rearrangement links TRBV3-1 to TRBJ2-7, with 8 nucleotides matching TRBD2. The CDR3 runs to 14 residues. CDR1 LGHDT and CDR2 YNNKEL come from the germline V gene (reference sequence). V trimming: 4 bases; J trimming: 5 bases; junction bases outside the gene matches: 7. This CDR3 is CASSPREGRDEQYF. CDR3 sequence (DNA): TGTGCCAGCAGCCCACGGGAGGGCCGTGACGAGCAGTACTTC.

This chain joins TRBV6-2 or TRBV6-3 and TRBJ2-3, with TRBD2 matching 14 bases. This CDR3 is built from 17 residues. Trimming removed 6 bases from V and 4 bases from J; junction bases left unmatched: 9. Germline V gene data show CDR1 as MNHEY and CDR2 as SVGEGT. This chain's CDR3 is CASSSRLAGGSPDTQYF. CDR3 sequence (DNA): TGTGCCAGCAGCTCTCGACTAGCGGGAGGGTCTCCAGATACGCAGTATTTT.

This clonotype showed up just a few times. Germline is not matched at one junction end, which may reflect a read error. The chain employs TRBV7-7 and TRBJ2-1; 10 positions agree with TRBD2. The CDR3 is 15 residues long. Germline CDR1 SSHAT, CDR2 FNYEAQ (reference sequence). In nucleotides, the CDR3 is TGTGCTAGCAGCGGGGGGGTACGAGGTGTCAATGAGCAGTTCTTC. Protein product: CASSGGVRGVNEQFF.

The chain employs TRBV20-1 and TRBJ2-7; 10 nucleotides agree with TRBD1. With 4 bases clipped from V and 5 bases from J, the junction kept 8 bases outside the gene matches. Germline values: CDR1 DFQATT, CDR2 SNEGSKA (reference sequence). The CDR3 totals 14 residues. CDR3 sequence reads: CSATWDRGSHEQYF. CDR3 coding DNA: TGCAGTGCTACCTGGGACAGGGGTTCCCACGAGCAGTACTTC.

The chain couples TRBV4-2 to TRBJ2-1, with D unclear. The CDR3 has 14 residues. Trimming took off 4 bases at V and 5 bases at J, with 12 bases between the two ends. Germline values: CDR1 LGHNA, CDR2 YNFKEQ. The CDR3 DNA reads as TGTGCCAGCAGCCTTTGGACGATTAACAATGAGCAGTTCTTC. It translates to CASSLWTINNEQFF.

The chain joins TRBV6-5 to TRBJ2-7; no definite D call. The germline gives CDR1 MNHEY, CDR2 SVGAGI. V was clipped by 2 bases and J by 2 bases, with 10 bases between them. The CDR3 is 14 amino acids. In DNA form, the CDR3 reads TGTGCCAGCAGTTACGGGCAGGAAGCCTACGAGCAGTACTTC. Its protein is CASSYGQEAYEQYF.

This clonotype was seen many times. V usage is TRBV4-3 and J usage is TRBJ1-1; TRBD1 aligns across 9 bases. This CDR3 region has 14 residues. Losses at the gene ends were 3 bases for V and 5 bases for J; bases not matched to a gene: 4. The germline CDR1 and CDR2 sequences are LGHNA and YSLEER. CDR3 sequence: CASSQTGGRTEAFF. In nucleotides, the CDR3 is TGCGCCAGCAGCCAGACAGGGGGGCGAACTGAAGCTTTCTTT.

The rearrangement joins TRBV9 to TRBJ2-1, with D perhaps matching TRBD2 (6 bases). CDR3 length: 15 amino acids. The germline V gene encodes CDR1 SGDLS and CDR2 YYNGEE. V was shortened by 4 bases and J by 10 bases, with 21 bases between the two germline ends. This CDR3 is CASSKGPSAELEQFF. DNA for the CDR3: TGTGCCAGCAGCAAAGGACCTAGCGCGGAACTCGAGCAGTTCTTC.

The chain recombines TRBV10-3 with TRBJ2-7; D unclear. Deletions cut 3 bases from V and 2 bases from J, with 11 bases between. The CDR3 covers 14 residues. Germline values: CDR1 ENHRY, CDR2 SYGVKD. CDR3: CAISEGRKTYEQYF. The DNA of the CDR3 is TGTGCCATCAGTGAAGGCCGGAAGACCTACGAGCAGTACTTC.

V usage is TRBV19 and J usage is TRBJ2-1; D is unclear. Germline lookup yields CDR1 LNHDA and CDR2 SQIVND (reference sequence). The CDR3 loop spans 10 amino acids. This CDR3 reads CATTHNEQFF. For the CDR3, the DNA is TGTGCGACGACCCACAATGAGCAGTTCTTC. The variable domain in full, completed from reference TRBV19 and TRBJ2-1, reads DGGITQSPKYLFRKEGQNVTLSCEQNLNHDAMYWYRQDPGQGLRLIYYSQIVNDFQKGDIAEGYSVSREKKESFPLTVTSAQKNPTAFYLCATTHNEQFFGPGTRLTVL.

This clonotype was picked up a small number of times. The chain employs TRBV20-1 and TRBJ2-7; D is unresolved. Germline V gene sequence: CDR1 DFQATT, CDR2 SNEGSKA (reference sequence). This CDR3 has 13 amino acids. Trimming pared 5 bases from V and 0 bases from J, leaving 11 bases between. The CDR3 loop reads CSAPGLASYEQYF. In DNA form, the CDR3 reads TGCAGTGCTCCTGGCCTTGCCTCCTACGAGCAGTACTTC.

There are a few counts of this clonotype. This chain links TRBV13 with TRBJ2-7; the match to TRBD1 covers 7 bases. The CDR3 sequence is 14 residues long. Germline CDR1 and CDR2: PRHDT and FYEKMQ (reference sequence). V was pared by 5 bases and J by 5 bases, with 9 bases of the junction left unmatched. The CDR3 nucleotides read TGTGCCAGCAGCCTACGACAGGGTCGGGACGAGCAGTACTTC. It encodes CASSLRQGRDEQYF.

This clonotype has more than one count but fewer than ten. This rearrangement joins TRBV29-1 to TRBJ2-7; tentatively, D is TRBD1 (6 bases). Germline values: CDR1 SQVTM, CDR2 ANQGSEA. The V gene lost 6 bases and the J gene lost 3 bases, with 15 bases spanning the gap. The CDR3 has 13 residues. DNA for the CDR3: TGCAGCGTGGGGGACATGGGGCACTACGAGCAGTACTTC. This sequence encodes CSVGDMGHYEQYF.

The V and J genes are TRBV5-8 and TRBJ2-3; D is perhaps TRBD1 (5 bases). The CDR3 sequence is 13 residues long. Per germline, CDR1 SGHTS and CDR2 YDEGEE. Trimming left V 4 bases short and J 2 bases short, with 8 bases between. For the CDR3, the DNA is TGTGCCAGCAGCAGCAGGGTCACAGATACGCAGTATTTT. This encodes CASSSRVTDTQYF.

The gene calls are TRBV4-2 and TRBJ2-5; 11 nucleotides agree with TRBD1. CDR1 LGHNA and CDR2 YNFKEQ come from the germline V gene. The CDR3 sequence is 18 residues long. The junction had 12 bases not matched to a gene; V was cut back by 1 base and J by 5 bases. CDR3 residues: CASSQVPGQGGARETQYF. The CDR3 DNA reads as TGTGCCAGCAGCCAAGTCCCGGGACAGGGGGGGGCCCGGGAGACCCAGTACTTC.

This clonotype appeared once. CDR3 sequence (DNA): TGCAGTGCTAAAGACAGGAGGAACACTGAAGCTTTCTTT. Amino acids: CSAKDRRNTEAFF. The chain has TRBV20-1 and TRBJ1-1; a possible D gene is TRBD1 (6 bases). There are 13 residues in the CDR3. Germline values: CDR1 DFQATT, CDR2 SNEGSKA (reference sequence). V shed 4 bases and J shed 1 base, with 10 bases lying between them.

In this sample, this clonotype turned up many times. This chain connects TRBV7-6 to TRBJ2-7; no clear D. Per the germline V gene, CDR1 is SGHVS and CDR2 is FNYEAQ. The V gene lost 2 bases and the J gene lost 3 bases, with 8 bases spanning the gap. This CDR3 region has 13 residues. CDR3 coding DNA: TGTGCCAGCAGCTTAATGGGAAACTACGAGCAGTACTTC. This sequence encodes CASSLMGNYEQYF.

This rearrangement joins TRBV7-9 to TRBJ2-1, with no clear D. The CDR3 consists of 13 residues. Germline V gene data show CDR1 as SEHNR and CDR2 as FQNEAQ (reference sequence). V gave up 3 bases and J gave up 14 bases, with 17 bases separating them. The DNA for the CDR3 is TGTGCCAGCAGCTTTGGCCCTGGTGGGTTGGAGTTCTTC. Translating it yields CASSFGPGGLEFF. Using reference TRBV7-9 and TRBJ2-1 for the parts outside the CDR3, the full variable domain is DTGVSQNPRHKITKRGQNVTFRCDPISEHNRLYWYRQTLGQGPEFLTYFQNEAQLEKSRLLSDRFSAERPKGSFSTLEIQRTEQGDSAMYLCASSFGPGGLEFFGPGTRLTVL.

The chain is built from TRBV20-1 and TRBJ2-7; the match to TRBD2 covers 7 bases. This CDR3 is built from 14 residues. With V trimmed by 3 bases and J by 0 bases, 5 bases remained unmatched. The germline CDR1 and CDR2 sequences are DFQATT and SNEGSKA (reference sequence). The chain's CDR3 is CSASLAVYSYEQYF. The DNA of the CDR3 is TGCAGTGCTAGTCTAGCGGTCTACTCCTACGAGCAGTACTTC.

This chain links TRBV29-1 with TRBJ2-7, with a weak D call TRBD2 (7 bases). The CDR3 spans 14 residues. The V end was cut by 6 bases, the J end by 6 bases, with 21 bases between. Germline CDR1 and CDR2: SQVTM and ANQGSEA. The CDR3 DNA reads TGCAGCGTCAAAAGGGGGGGAGTCAGCGCCGAGCAGTACTTC. Translating it yields CSVKRGGVSAEQYF.

The table lists this clonotype with many counts. The J gene is TRBJ2-6, the V gene TRBV27, with 11 bases aligning to TRBD2. Per the germline V gene, CDR1 is MNHEY and CDR2 is SMNVEV (reference sequence). The CDR3 contains 18 residues. Losses at the gene ends were 5 bases for V and 2 bases for J; bases not matched to a gene: 8. As DNA, the CDR3 is TGTGCCAGCAGTGTTAGCGGGAGGGCCTCGGCTGGGGCCAACGTCCTGACTTTC. It yields the protein CASSVSGRASAGANVLTF. Full variable domain (remainder filled in from reference TRBV27 and TRBJ2-6): EAQVTQNPRYLITVTGKKLTVTCSQNMNHEYMSWYRQDPGLGLRQIYYSMNVEVTDKGDVPEGYKVSRKEKRNFPLILESPSPNQTSLYFCASSVSGRASAGANVLTFGAGSRLTVL.